The present TCR beta chain was sequenced within a study of early T cells in non-severe SARS-CoV-2 infection. Study as a whole: The study sequenced bulk RNA from unsorted whole blood, with chains unpaired.

CDR1 is SQVTM and CDR2 is ANQGSEA in the germline V gene. The CDR3 has 12 residues. V was clipped by 7 bases and J by 4 bases, with 8 bases between them. This clonotype has only a few counts. TCRdb reprocessed the 5' RACE reads with MiXCR, giving one entry per CDR3 protein. Counted here are nearly 80,000 distinct CDR3 sequences, more than 10% occurring once; the ten biggest clones make up 0.95% to 1.3%. The chain uses TRBV29-1 and TRBJ2-6, with D hard to call. This TCR derives from an adult who was a healthcare worker with PCR-confirmed SARS-CoV-2 infection or an uninfected control (not recorded which). The specimen was whole blood. CDR3 sequence (DNA): TGCAGCGGCACGACAGGGGCCAACGTCCTGACTTTC. It yields the protein CSGTTGANVLTF.